What follows are 17 T cell receptor beta chains derived from one specimen sequenced in a study of CD8 T cells in ankylosing spondylitis. From the 5' RACE reads, TCRdb called clonotypes with MiXCR, one entry per CDR3 protein. The table has 220,000 or so distinct CDR3 sequences, over 9.5% seen once. Specimen: blood, either unsorted or a sorted T cell fraction (not recorded which). The source of these receptors is a male donor with ankylosing spondylitis or in good health (not recorded which).

This clonotype was observed many times. V and J are TRBV7-2 and TRBJ1-5, with unresolved D. Germline V gene sequence: CDR1 SGHTA, CDR2 FQGNSA. The V and J ends lost 1 base and 2 bases respectively, with 9 bases between them. The CDR3 consists of 15 residues. The CDR3 nucleotides are TGTGCCAGCAGCTTAGTCGGGTTAGGCAATCAGCCCCAGCATTTT. It specifies CASSLVGLGNQPQHF.

This clonotype appeared a few times. The rearrangement uses TRBV20-1 and TRBJ1-1; 8 bases line up with TRBD1. The germline V gene encodes CDR1 DFQATT and CDR2 SNEGSKA (reference sequence). CDR3 length: 10 amino acids. V lost 8 bases, J lost 11 bases, and 7 bases stayed unmatched. This CDR3 is CSPFQGAAFF. Written as DNA, the CDR3 is TGCAGTCCATTCCAGGGGGCGGCTTTCTTT.

The table lists this clonotype with many counts. This rearrangement joins TRBV7-2 to TRBJ1-3; D might be TRBD1 (6 bases). Per the germline V gene, CDR1 is SGHTA and CDR2 is FQGNSA. Trimming shortened V by 1 base and J by 2 bases, and 12 bases separated the two germline ends. The CDR3 has 16 amino acids. CDR3 nucleotide sequence: TGTGCCAGCAGCTTAGAGGACGGGGGGCCTGGAAACACCATATATTTT. Protein product: CASSLEDGGPGNTIYF.

The V gene is TRBV19, the J gene TRBJ2-1; 9 nucleotides line up with TRBD1. V lost 6 bases and J lost 7; bases outside the gene matches: 10. The CDR3 is made up of 15 amino acids. Germline V CDR1 and CDR2: LNHDA, SQIVND (reference sequence). CDR3 nucleotide sequence: TGTGCCAGTAGCACCTCACAGGGGGCGGGAAATGAGCAGTTCTTC. Protein: CASSTSQGAGNEQFF.

At least ten counts were recorded for this clonotype. V gene TRBV3-1 combines with J gene TRBJ1-6, with a possible D match to TRBD1 (5 bases). The CDR3 sequence is 16 residues long. Trimming removed 1 base at V and 7 bases at J, with 14 bases between. CDR1 LGHDT and CDR2 YNNKEL come from the germline V gene (reference sequence). The DNA of the CDR3 is TGTGCCAGCAGCCAAGGAGGGGCGAGAGGGAATTCACCCCTCCACTTT. It specifies CASSQGGARGNSPLHF.

This clonotype came up many times. The chain has TRBV12-3 or TRBV12-4 and TRBJ1-6; TRBD1 agrees at 7 bases. V dropped 6 bases and J dropped 6; count of bases not matched to a gene: 8. This CDR3 is built from 15 residues. This CDR3 is CASRQGLGFNSPLHF. The CDR3 region has the DNA TGTGCCAGCAGACAGGGGTTAGGTTTTAATTCACCCCTCCACTTT.

Ten or more counts support this clonotype. The chain joins TRBV19 to TRBJ1-2; D gene uncertain. Germline V gene sequence: CDR1 LNHDA, CDR2 SQIVND (reference sequence). V dropped 3 bases and J dropped 2 bases, with 13 bases sitting between them. The CDR3 consists of 15 residues. The CDR3 loop is CASSMQPGSNYGYTF. The CDR3 bases are TGTGCCAGTAGTATGCAGCCAGGAAGCAACTATGGCTACACCTTC.

Here the CDR3 reads CASSVEIGQGRTDTQYF. CDR3 coding DNA: TGTGCCAGCAGCGTAGAGATCGGACAGGGGCGCACAGATACGCAGTATTTT. The chain couples TRBV9 to TRBJ2-3, with 9 bases that match TRBD1. Germline-derived CDR1 and CDR2 are SGDLS and YYNGEE. The CDR3 sequence is 17 residues long. Germline trimming cut 0 bases from V and 1 base from J; bases unmatched to any gene: 6.

This clonotype was detected many times. This chain joins TRBV28 and TRBJ1-2; possible D gene TRBD1, 5 bases. Looked up from germline, CDR1 is MDHEN and CDR2 is SYDVKM. V dropped 5 bases and J dropped 1 base, with 14 bases sitting between them. The CDR3 runs to 15 residues. As DNA, the CDR3 is TGTGCCAGCAGTCCCCAAAAAGGGGTTAACTATGGCTACACCTTC. The encoded protein is CASSPQKGVNYGYTF.

Many counts were recorded for this clonotype. The chain joins TRBV3-1 to TRBJ1-2; D may be TRBD1 (5 bases). Trimming shortened V by 6 bases and J by 1 base, and 9 bases separated the two germline ends. The CDR3 runs 13 residues. The V gene's germline CDR1 is LGHDT and CDR2 YNNKEL (reference sequence). This CDR3 reads CASSYDSNYGYTF. CDR3 bases: TGTGCCAGCAGTTACGACAGTAACTATGGCTACACCTTC.

The table lists this clonotype with many counts. The chain joins TRBV9 to TRBJ2-3; D is possibly TRBD1 or TRBD2 (5 bases each). Germline CDR1 SGDLS, CDR2 YYNGEE. V lost 4 bases and J 3 bases, leaving 21 bases between the germline ends. The CDR3 is made up of 17 amino acids. The CDR3 sequence: CASSLTQGGSLTDTQYF. In DNA, the CDR3 is TGTGCCAGCAGCCTCACCCAGGGCGGGTCCCTGACAGATACGCAGTATTTT.

CDR3: CASSFRAFRGTEAFF. For the CDR3, the DNA is TGTGCCAGCAGTTTTAGGGCGTTTAGGGGCACTGAAGCTTTCTTT. This chain links TRBV12-3 or TRBV12-4 with TRBJ1-1; a weak D match, TRBD1 (5 bases). Deletions cut 3 bases from V and 4 bases from J, with 15 bases between. The CDR3 is 15 amino acids.

This clonotype occurred a few times. The chain couples TRBV30 to TRBJ2-2; 9 bases match TRBD1. Looked up from germline, CDR1 is GTSNPN and CDR2 is SVGIG (reference sequence). The CDR3 consists of 15 residues. V trimming: 3 bases; J trimming: 7 bases; junction bases outside the gene matches: 9. The CDR3 spells CAWSEGQGNIGELFF. The DNA of the CDR3 is TGTGCCTGGAGCGAGGGACAGGGAAATATCGGGGAGCTGTTTTTT.

This clonotype appeared many times. This chain joins TRBV12-3 or TRBV12-4 and TRBJ2-5; no firm D call. The CDR3 runs to 14 residues. V was trimmed by 1 base and J by 3 bases, leaving 9 bases between them. CDR3 region: CASSLVGGEETQYF. The CDR3 region has the DNA TGTGCCAGCAGTTTAGTAGGTGGGGAAGAGACCCAGTACTTC.

This chain joins TRBV12-3 or TRBV12-4 and TRBJ1-1, with a tentative D call TRBD1 (5 bases). V gave up 5 bases and J gave up 6 bases, with 19 bases separating them. The CDR3 is 15 residues long. The CDR3 nucleotides read TGTGCCAGCAGTGGGCGCAGGGCGGGGAAGCCTGAAGCTTTCTTT. Translating gives CASSGRRAGKPEAFF.

This clonotype came up many times. The chain joins TRBV13 to TRBJ2-3; 9 bases match TRBD2. V lost 6 bases to trimming and J lost 4 bases; unmatched junction nucleotides: 2. This CDR3 is built from 13 residues. Germline V CDR1 and CDR2: PRHDT, FYEKMQ (reference sequence). CDR3: CASRASGADTQYF. The DNA for the CDR3 is TGTGCCAGCAGAGCTAGCGGGGCAGATACGCAGTATTTT.

This clonotype showed up many times. The rearrangement links TRBV4-2 to TRBJ1-3; a possible D gene is TRBD1 (6 bases). With 4 bases removed from V and 2 bases from J, the gap between germline ends came to 18 bases. CDR1 and CDR2 from the germline V gene are LGHNA and YNFKEQ. The CDR3 loop spans 17 amino acids. DNA for the CDR3: TGTGCCAGCAGCCCAAGGCACAGGGACATCCCTGGAAACACCATATATTTT. This codes for CASSPRHRDIPGNTIYF.